This TCR beta chain was captured in a study of tumor and adjacent non-tumor tissue in lung cancer. Study conclusions and caveats: Tumor repertoires had a smaller top 100 clone share than normal lung.

This sample's RNA came from whole unsorted tissue. This non-tumor lung sample came from over 3 cm beyond the tumor edge. A modified ARM-PCR protocol with three rounds of nested PCR amplified TCRbeta. Each CDR3 protein gets one entry after TCRdb re-called the multiplex PCR reads with MiXCR. Here the sample spans some 66,000 distinct CDR3 sequences, around 61% being singletons. Germline V lookup: CDR1 MNHNS, CDR2 SASEGT. This CDR3 contains 12 residues. Note on this clonotype: Its cognate antigen is unknown. One base away lies a much larger clone, so this may be a sequencing read error.

The sequence was obtained from a man between 65 and 85 years old with non-small cell lung cancer. The chain is built from TRBV6-1 and TRBJ2-5, with a weak D call TRBD1 (5 bases). Sample: distant non-tumor lung tissue. CDR3 nucleotide sequence: TGTGCCAGCACAGGGTCTGCAGAGACCCAGCACTTC. Amino acid sequence: CASTGSAETQHF.